The 16 T cell receptor beta chains reported below all come from one sample, sequenced in a study of beta chain features in type 1 diabetes (dated by TCRdb to the late 2010s). The method was the immunoSEQ multiplex PCR assay. The entire isolated RNA was reverse transcribed using the High Capacity cDNA Reverse Transcription Kit, and thus expressed TCRB transcripts were sequenced. TCRdb mirrors the immuneACCESS table, restricted to in-frame sequences. Some clones are absent from its copies; in checked studies, under half trace to an unresolved V gene, and the reason for the others is unknown. The sample contains 300,000 to 400,000 clones, roughly 12% of them found a single time. The ten top clones hold about 0.016% of the sample. Overall study outcomes, separate from this receptor: Type 1 diabetes patients showed a moderate but significant shortening of TCRB CDR3 length in all four CD4+ subsets.

The antigens for these receptors are not known. The specimen sequenced was naive CD4+ T cells from blood. The cell subset or site label on this specimen signifies: true naive CD4+ T cells. The receptors here all came from a woman between 18 and 30 years old with type 1 diabetes.

In its sample, this clone was seen many times. Here the CDR3 reads CASSQDIAGMADTQYF. CDR3 bases: TGCGCCAGCAGCCAAGATATAGCGGGAATGGCAGATACGCAGTATTTT. The chain uses TRBV4-3 and TRBJ2-3, with TRBD2 matching 8 bases. From germline, CDR1 is LGHNA and CDR2 YSLEER. The junction had 6 bases not matched to a gene; V was cut back by 0 bases and J by 4 bases. The CDR3 contains 16 residues.

This clone has just a few counts. This chain joins TRBV7-8 and TRBJ1-5; D possibly corresponds to TRBD1 (5 bases). V was trimmed by 5 bases and J by 3 bases, leaving 11 bases between them. The CDR3 spans 14 residues. The germline gives CDR1 SGHVS, CDR2 FQNEAQ. CDR3 DNA sequence: TGTGCCAGCAGCCCCAGGGAGGTCAATCAGCCCCAGCATTTT. Translating gives CASSPREVNQPQHF.

V gene TRBV15 combines with J gene TRBJ2-3; D is unresolved. The CDR3 extends over 12 amino acids. Germline V lookup: CDR1 LNHNV, CDR2 YYDKDF (reference sequence). V gave up 6 bases and J gave up 0 bases, with 4 bases separating them. The CDR3 is CATSHSTDTQYF. Here the CDR3 DNA reads TGTGCCACCAGTCATAGCACAGATACGCAGTATTTT.

This clone was picked up a small number of times. The rearrangement links TRBV30 to TRBJ2-5; TRBD2 matches 11 bases. The germline V gene has CDR1 GTSNPN and CDR2 SVGIG (reference sequence). The CDR3 length is 16 residues. Trimming removed 2 bases from V and 0 bases from J; junction bases left unmatched: 5. The CDR3 sequence: CAWSTGTSGYQETQYF. CDR3 DNA sequence: TGTGCCTGGAGTACCGGGACTAGCGGATACCAAGAGACCCAGTACTTC.

The chain carries TRBV11-2 and TRBJ2-3; 13 nucleotides match TRBD2. The CDR3 is made up of 16 amino acids. Per germline, CDR1 SGHAT and CDR2 FQNNGV. The trim removed 5 bases at V and 5 bases at J, leaving 7 bases unmatched. The CDR3 region is CASSLRTSGSQDTQYF. Written as DNA, the CDR3 is TGTGCCAGCAGCCTCAGGACTAGCGGGAGTCAAGATACGCAGTATTTT.

This clone was recorded a few times. The chain has TRBV11-2 and TRBJ2-1; 10 bases map to TRBD1. The CDR3 spans 17 residues. Germline V gene lookup returns CDR1 SGHAT and CDR2 FQNNGV. The V gene end was trimmed by 5 bases and the J gene end by 8 bases; junction bases not matched to a gene: 15. DNA of the CDR3: TGTGCCAGCAGCCTGAAGACCGGGACAGGGGTATTGGATGAGCAGTTCTTC. This translates into CASSLKTGTGVLDEQFF.

The chain links TRBV4-1 to TRBJ2-1, with 9 bases identical to TRBD1. The CDR3 loop spans 14 amino acids. Trimming removed 4 bases from V and 5 bases from J; junction bases left unmatched: 3. CDR1 and CDR2 from the germline V gene are MGHRA and YSYEKL. CDR3 nucleotides: TGCGCCAGCAGCCTAGGACAGGGGAACAATGAGCAGTTCTTC. Its protein product is CASSLGQGNNEQFF.

This clone was seen more than once but under ten times. The CDR3 region has the DNA TGCAGTGCTCTCAGGGAAAAACTGTTTTTT. Translating gives CSALREKLFF. The J gene is TRBJ1-4, the V gene TRBV20-1; D unclear. The CDR3 length is 10 residues. Germline V gene data show CDR1 as DFQATT and CDR2 as SNEGSKA (reference sequence). Trimming pared 5 bases from V and 8 bases from J, leaving 6 bases between.

The chain combines TRBV5-1 with TRBJ2-2, with 9 bases matching TRBD1. Looked up from germline, CDR1 is SGHRS and CDR2 is YFSETQ. Trimming removed 4 bases from V and 6 bases from J; junction bases left unmatched: 7. The CDR3 is 15 amino acids. The CDR3 nucleotides are TGCGCCAGCAGCACCGGACAGGGGCACTCCGGGGAGCTGTTTTTT. It yields the protein CASSTGQGHSGELFF.

The rearrangement links TRBV18 to TRBJ1-4; TRBD1 matches at 7 bases. Trimming took 6 bases from V and 5 from J; bases not matched to a gene: 9. The CDR3 runs to 15 residues. CDR1 and CDR2 (germline): KGHSH, LQKENI. DNA of the CDR3: TGTGCCAGCTCGCCGCCGGGACAGCGAAATGAAAAACTGTTTTTT. Translated: CASSPPGQRNEKLFF. Full variable domain (remainder filled in from reference TRBV18 and TRBJ1-4): NAGVMQNPRHLVRRRGQEARLRCSPMKGHSHVYWYRQLPEEGLKFMVYLQKENIIDESGMPKERFSAEFPKEGPSILRIQQVVRGDSAAYFCASSPPGQRNEKLFFGSGTQLSVL.

There are a few counts of this clone. The chain combines TRBV19 with TRBJ2-1, with a possible D match to TRBD2 (6 bases). Trimming stripped 8 bases from V and 4 bases from J, with 18 bases between. The CDR3 extends over 15 amino acids. Germline-derived CDR1 and CDR2 are LNHDA and SQIVND (reference sequence). The CDR3 protein is CASHDGAGRYNEQFF. The CDR3 nucleotides read TGTGCCAGTCACGACGGGGCGGGGAGATACAATGAGCAGTTCTTC.

This clone showed up just a few times. This rearrangement joins TRBV30 to TRBJ2-5; D is possibly TRBD2 (6 bases). The CDR3 contains 17 residues. Trimming removed 2 bases from V and 2 bases from J, with 21 bases in between. Germline V CDR1 and CDR2: GTSNPN, SVGIG (reference sequence). CDR3 bases: TGTGCCTGGAGTCCAGGGCCGTCGCCCGCGGGGCAAGAGACCCAGTACTTC. It is translated as CAWSPGPSPAGQETQYF.

V gene TRBV10-3 combines with J gene TRBJ2-5, with 8 bases matching TRBD2. V trimming: 2 bases; J trimming: 10 bases; junction bases outside the gene matches: 3. This CDR3 is 12 amino acids long. Germline loops: CDR1 ENHRY, CDR2 SYGVKD. In DNA, the CDR3 is TGTGCCATCAGTGAGCGGGAGGGGGTCCAGTACTTC. It is translated as CAISEREGVQYF.

This chain connects TRBV18 to TRBJ2-7; a weak D match, TRBD2 (5 bases). The CDR3 sequence is 17 residues long. Germline V gene lookup returns CDR1 KGHSH and CDR2 LQKENI. Trimming left V 3 bases short and J 2 bases short, with 20 bases between. This CDR3 reads CASSPDDPGFRTYEQYV. The DNA for the CDR3 is TGTGCCAGCTCACCGGACGACCCGGGATTCCGCACCTACGAGCAGTACGTC.

The chain uses TRBV5-8 and TRBJ2-6; no clear D gene. The germline V gene has CDR1 SGHTS and CDR2 YDEGEE. Trimming pared 5 bases from V and 0 bases from J, leaving 9 bases between. There are 15 residues in the CDR3. The CDR3 is CASRDGASGANVLTF. The CDR3, as DNA: TGTGCCAGCAGGGATGGAGCCTCTGGGGCCAACGTCCTGACTTTC.

The CDR3 reads CASSGTSGRNEQFF. DNA of the CDR3: TGTGCCAGCAGCGGGACTAGCGGGAGGAATGAGCAGTTCTTC. The chain links TRBV27 to TRBJ2-1, with 15 bases identical to TRBD2. With 6 bases clipped from V and 7 bases from J, the junction kept 1 base outside the gene matches. The CDR3 extends over 14 amino acids. CDR1 and CDR2 from the germline V gene are MNHEY and SMNVEV (reference sequence).